One sample yielded the 10 T cell receptor beta chains listed below, sequenced in a study of cytomegalovirus exposure and HLA in healthy donors. The protocol was immunoSEQ multiplex PCR, while the TCRdb copy is restricted to in-frame clones and leaves out a portion. The sample holds about 130,000 clones, 75% to 90% seen once. Specimen: PBMCs. The receptor set was obtained from a woman aged 25 to 39 in good health and CMV-seropositive.

This chain connects TRBV9 to TRBJ1-2; possibly TRBD1 for D (6 bases). Germline CDR1 is SGDLS and CDR2 is YYNGEE. The CDR3 length is 14 residues. Trimming pared 3 bases from V and 0 bases from J, leaving 9 bases between. CDR3 region: CASSGWTANYGYTF. The CDR3, as DNA: TGTGCCAGCAGCGGGTGGACAGCTAACTATGGCTACACCTTC.

This rearrangement joins TRBV5-8 to TRBJ1-2; a weak D match, TRBD1 (6 bases). Trimming pared 6 bases from V and 5 bases from J, leaving 20 bases between. Germline V gene lookup returns CDR1 SGHTS and CDR2 YDEGEE. CDR3 size: 15 residues. The CDR3 loop is CASNSLGTPRYGYTF. The CDR3 DNA reads TGTGCCAGCAACTCGCTCGGGACACCCCGATATGGCTACACCTTC.

This sequence joins TRBV27 and TRBJ2-5; TRBD2 matches 8 bases. The CDR3 sequence is 15 residues long. The germline V gene encodes CDR1 MNHEY and CDR2 SMNVEV (reference sequence). Trimming took 3 bases from V and 5 from J; bases not matched to a gene: 8. CDR3 sequence reads: CASSFVAGRVETQYF. The CDR3 DNA is TGTGCCAGCAGTTTCGTAGCGGGGAGGGTTGAGACCCAGTACTTC.

This clone was found a few times. CDR3 nucleotide sequence: TGCGCCAGCAGCGTCCAGTCCAATCAGCCCCAGCATTTT. Its translation: CASSVQSNQPQHF. The V and J genes are TRBV5-1 and TRBJ1-5; D is uncertain. Looked up from germline, CDR1 is SGHRS and CDR2 is YFSETQ. The CDR3 sequence is 13 residues long. Trimming removed 4 bases from V and 3 bases from J, with 8 bases in between.

The gene calls are TRBV6-6 and TRBJ1-3; TRBD1 agrees at 7 bases. This CDR3 has 15 amino acids. From germline, CDR1 is MNHNY and CDR2 SVGAGI (reference sequence). V shed 6 bases, J shed 0 bases, and the junction held 5 bases outside the gene matches. CDR3 sequence (DNA): TGTGCCAGCAGCTCCCGGGACAGCTCTGGAAACACCATATATTTT. Its protein is CASSSRDSSGNTIYF.

On this clone itself: One end of the junction does not line up with germline, which may come from a read error. The chain combines TRBV6-6 with TRBJ1-1; TRBD1 matches 8 bases. The CDR3 contains 13 residues. Germline CDR1 is MNHNY and CDR2 is SVGAGI (reference sequence). The CDR3 sequence is CASSYPGTGETFF. In DNA, the CDR3 is TGTGCCAGCAGTTACCCCGGGACAGGTGAAACTTTCTTT.

The chain joins TRBV29-1 to TRBJ2-7; D unclear. Deletions cut 1 base from V and 0 bases from J, with 10 bases between. The CDR3 totals 14 residues. Germline V gene sequence: CDR1 SQVTM, CDR2 ANQGSEA. DNA for the CDR3: TGCAGCGTTGAAGCTCCCCCGGGCTCCTACGAGCAGTACTTC. The encoded protein is CSVEAPPGSYEQYF.

This clone was found once. The chain employs TRBV2 and TRBJ1-4; 10 nucleotides agree with TRBD1. The V segment lost 6 bases and the J segment 8 bases; nucleotides outside the gene matches: 9. CDR1 and CDR2 (germline): SNHLY, FYNNEI. The length of the CDR3 is 15 residues. CDR3 bases: TGTGCCAGCAGAAGACAGGGGGCAAGAGGAGAAAAACTGTTTTTT. Its protein product is CASRRQGARGEKLFF.

The J gene is TRBJ2-7, the V gene TRBV6-1, with D possibly TRBD1 on 6 matching bases. V lost 5 bases, J lost 5 bases, and 16 bases lay in between. The CDR3 sequence is 14 residues long. CDR1 is MNHNS and CDR2 is SASEGT in the germline V gene. This CDR3 is CASSKRTVFHEQYF. The CDR3 DNA reads as TGTGCCAGCAGTAAAAGGACAGTATTCCACGAGCAGTACTTC.

This clone has only one observation. The CDR3 loop is CASSLWTDSYEQYF. Written as DNA, the CDR3 is TGTGCCAGCAGCCTCTGGACAGATTCCTACGAGCAGTACTTC. This chain joins TRBV7-9 and TRBJ2-7; possibly TRBD1 for D (6 bases). The V gene's germline CDR1 is SEHNR and CDR2 FQNEAQ (reference sequence). This CDR3 region has 14 residues. The germline V and J ends were trimmed by 5 bases and 1 base, with 12 bases remaining between them.